The clone carrying this T cell receptor (beta chain) was found once. Its antigen is unidentified. The sample is drawn from a study of prognosis after radiotherapy for stage I lung cancer. Study as a whole: Stage I non-small cell lung cancer cases were enrolled from April 2018 through early 2019. Of the enrolled patients, around 14 had newly diagnosed primary stage I lung tumors, while roughly 5 had oligometastatic NSCLC following surgical resection of the primary tumor. Study-level points and caveats: Between patients with and without metastases, TRBV and TRBJ gene usage reportedly differed.

Germline values: CDR1 MNHNS, CDR2 SASEGT. Trimming removed 8 bases from V and 7 bases from J; junction bases left unmatched: 6. The CDR3 loop spans 12 amino acids. The authors drew approximately 6 milliliters of peripheral blood at each of two time points. Starting from genomic DNA, TCR beta CDR3 was amplified through two-round multiplex PCR. Individual primers that were specific to each TRBV and TRBJ gene served in first-round PCR. TCRdb re-called the multiplex PCR reads with MiXCR, one entry per CDR3 protein. This sample has about 25,000 distinct CDR3 sequences, with around 34% found just once. The chain employs TRBV6-1 and TRBJ2-7; TRBD2 aligns across 9 bases. The sample here was PBMCs, taken before or after stereotactic body radiation therapy (not recorded which). The clonotype originates from a donor over 45 with non-small cell lung cancer. The CDR3 loop is CASLAGHGEQYF. The CDR3 DNA reads TGTGCCAGCCTAGCGGGGCATGGGGAGCAGTACTTC.